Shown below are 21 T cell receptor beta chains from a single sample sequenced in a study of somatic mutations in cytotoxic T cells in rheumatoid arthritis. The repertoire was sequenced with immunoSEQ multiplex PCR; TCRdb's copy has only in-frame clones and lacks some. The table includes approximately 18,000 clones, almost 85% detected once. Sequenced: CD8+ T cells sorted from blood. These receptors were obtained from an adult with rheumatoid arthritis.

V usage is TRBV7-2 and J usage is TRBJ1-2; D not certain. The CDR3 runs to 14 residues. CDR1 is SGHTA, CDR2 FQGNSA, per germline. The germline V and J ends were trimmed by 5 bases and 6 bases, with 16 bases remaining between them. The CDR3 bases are TGTGCCAGCAGCGGATATGGCGGGAGGGATGGCTACACCTTC. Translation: CASSGYGGRDGYTF.

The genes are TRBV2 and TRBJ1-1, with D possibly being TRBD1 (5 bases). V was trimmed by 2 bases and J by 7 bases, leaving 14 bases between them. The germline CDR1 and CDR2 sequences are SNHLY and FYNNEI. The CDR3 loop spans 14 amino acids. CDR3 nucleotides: TGTGCCAGCAGTGAAAGCCCGGGAGACAGTGAAGCTTTCTTT. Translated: CASSESPGDSEAFF.

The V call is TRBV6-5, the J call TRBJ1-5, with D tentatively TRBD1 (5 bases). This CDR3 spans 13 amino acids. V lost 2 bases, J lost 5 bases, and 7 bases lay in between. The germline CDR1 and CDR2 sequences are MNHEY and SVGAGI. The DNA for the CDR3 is TGTGCCAGCAGTTACGGCAGGGATCAGCCCCAGCATTTT. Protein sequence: CASSYGRDQPQHF.

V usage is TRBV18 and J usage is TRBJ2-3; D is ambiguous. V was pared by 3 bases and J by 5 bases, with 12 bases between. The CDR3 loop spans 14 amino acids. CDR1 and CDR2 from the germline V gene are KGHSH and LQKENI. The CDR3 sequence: CASSPQRNVDTQYF. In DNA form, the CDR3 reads TGTGCCAGCTCACCGCAAAGGAATGTAGATACGCAGTATTTT.

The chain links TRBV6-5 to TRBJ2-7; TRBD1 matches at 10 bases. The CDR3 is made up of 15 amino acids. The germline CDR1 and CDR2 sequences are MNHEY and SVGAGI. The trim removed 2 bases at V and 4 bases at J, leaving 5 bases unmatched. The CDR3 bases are TGTGCCAGCAGTTACACGGGGGACAGGGGATACGAGCAGTACTTC. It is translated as CASSYTGDRGYEQYF.

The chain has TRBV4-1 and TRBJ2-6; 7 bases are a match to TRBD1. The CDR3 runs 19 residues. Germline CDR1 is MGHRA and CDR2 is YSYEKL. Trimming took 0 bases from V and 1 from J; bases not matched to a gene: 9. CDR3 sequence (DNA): TGCGCCAGCAGCCAAGATGCTACAACAGGGGAATCTGGGGCCAACGTCCTGACTTTC. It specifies CASSQDATTGESGANVLTF.

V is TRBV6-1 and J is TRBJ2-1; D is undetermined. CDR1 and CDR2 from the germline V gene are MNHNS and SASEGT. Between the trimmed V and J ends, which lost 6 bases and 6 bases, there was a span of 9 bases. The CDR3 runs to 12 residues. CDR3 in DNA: TGTGCCAGCAGGACTTGGACCAATGAGCAGTTCTTC. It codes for CASRTWTNEQFF.

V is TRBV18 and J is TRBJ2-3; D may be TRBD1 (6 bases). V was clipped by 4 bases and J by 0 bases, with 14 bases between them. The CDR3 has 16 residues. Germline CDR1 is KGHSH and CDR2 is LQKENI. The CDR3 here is CASSLTTGWSTDTQYF. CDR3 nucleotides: TGTGCCAGCTCACTGACAACAGGGTGGAGCACAGATACGCAGTATTTT.

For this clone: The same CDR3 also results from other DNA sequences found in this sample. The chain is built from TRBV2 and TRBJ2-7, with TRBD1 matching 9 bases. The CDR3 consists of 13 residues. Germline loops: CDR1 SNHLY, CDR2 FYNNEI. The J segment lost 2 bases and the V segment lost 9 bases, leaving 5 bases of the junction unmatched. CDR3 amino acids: CASRTGVPYEQYF. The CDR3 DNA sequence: TGTGCCAGTAGGACAGGGGTCCCCTACGAGCAGTACTTC.

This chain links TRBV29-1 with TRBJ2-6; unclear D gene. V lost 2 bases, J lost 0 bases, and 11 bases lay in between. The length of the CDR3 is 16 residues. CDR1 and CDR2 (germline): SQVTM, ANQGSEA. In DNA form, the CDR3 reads TGCAGCGTTGAAAGCGCATTCAACTCTGGGGCCAACGTCCTGACTTTC. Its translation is CSVESAFNSGANVLTF.

In DNA form, the CDR3 reads TGTGCCAGCAGTTACTCGAGAGGGGGGGGGACTGAAGCTTTCTTT. As protein: CASSYSRGGGTEAFF. The rearrangement joins TRBV6-6 to TRBJ1-1; D possibly corresponds to TRBD1 (6 bases). V was clipped by 0 bases and J by 5 bases, with 13 bases between them. Germline CDR1 is MNHNY and CDR2 is SVGAGI (reference sequence). This CDR3 region has 15 residues.

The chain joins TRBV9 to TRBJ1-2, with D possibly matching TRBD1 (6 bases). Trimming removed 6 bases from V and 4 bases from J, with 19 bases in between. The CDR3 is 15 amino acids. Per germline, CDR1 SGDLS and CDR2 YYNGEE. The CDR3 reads CASTPWGGPSYGYTF. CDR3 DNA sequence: TGTGCCAGCACCCCCTGGGGGGGGCCTAGCTATGGCTACACCTTC.

As DNA, the CDR3 is TGTGCCAGCAGCGTAGGTGTCACAGGCGATATCTATGGCTACACCTTC. This codes for CASSVGVTGDIYGYTF. The rearrangement links TRBV9 to TRBJ1-2; D is perhaps TRBD1 (5 bases). CDR3 length: 16 amino acids. Trimming took off 0 bases at V and 4 bases at J, with 16 bases between the two ends. Germline CDR1 and CDR2: SGDLS and YYNGEE.

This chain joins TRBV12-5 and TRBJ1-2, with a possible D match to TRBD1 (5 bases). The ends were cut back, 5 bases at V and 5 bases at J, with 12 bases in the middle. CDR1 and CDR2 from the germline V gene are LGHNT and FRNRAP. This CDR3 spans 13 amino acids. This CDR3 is CASGPGTGYGYTF. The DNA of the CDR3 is TGTGCTAGTGGTCCCGGGACGGGGTATGGCTACACCTTC.

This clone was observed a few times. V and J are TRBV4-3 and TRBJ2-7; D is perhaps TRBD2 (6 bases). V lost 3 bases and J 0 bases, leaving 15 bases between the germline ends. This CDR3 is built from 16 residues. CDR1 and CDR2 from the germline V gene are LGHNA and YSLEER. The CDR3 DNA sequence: TGCGCCAGCAGCCATATACTGGGACTGAGCTCCTACGAGCAGTACTTC. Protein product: CASSHILGLSSYEQYF.

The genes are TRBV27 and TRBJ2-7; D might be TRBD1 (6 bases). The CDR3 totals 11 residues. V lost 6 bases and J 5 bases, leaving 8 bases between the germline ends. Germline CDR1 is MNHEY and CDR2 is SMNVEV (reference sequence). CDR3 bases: TGTGCCAGCAGCACAGGGCACGAGCAGTACTTC. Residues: CASSTGHEQYF.

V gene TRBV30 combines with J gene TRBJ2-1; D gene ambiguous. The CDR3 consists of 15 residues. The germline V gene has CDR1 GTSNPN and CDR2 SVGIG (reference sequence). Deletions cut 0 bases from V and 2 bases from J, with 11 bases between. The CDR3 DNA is TGTGCCTGGAGTGTAGACGGTATCGCCTACAATGAGCAGTTCTTC. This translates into CAWSVDGIAYNEQFF.

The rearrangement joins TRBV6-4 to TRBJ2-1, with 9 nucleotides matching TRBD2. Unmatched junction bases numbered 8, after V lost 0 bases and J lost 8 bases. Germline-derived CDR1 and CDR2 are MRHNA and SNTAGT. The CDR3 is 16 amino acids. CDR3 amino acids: CASSDSPSGAGYEQFF. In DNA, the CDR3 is TGTGCCAGCAGTGACTCGCCTAGCGGGGCCGGGTATGAGCAGTTCTTC.

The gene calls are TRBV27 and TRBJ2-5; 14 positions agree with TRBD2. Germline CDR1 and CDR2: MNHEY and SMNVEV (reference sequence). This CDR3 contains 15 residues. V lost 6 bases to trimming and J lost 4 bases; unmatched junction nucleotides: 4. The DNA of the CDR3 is TGTGCCAGCAGGGCGGGACTAGCGGGAGCAGAGACCCAGTACTTC. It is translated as CASRAGLAGAETQYF.

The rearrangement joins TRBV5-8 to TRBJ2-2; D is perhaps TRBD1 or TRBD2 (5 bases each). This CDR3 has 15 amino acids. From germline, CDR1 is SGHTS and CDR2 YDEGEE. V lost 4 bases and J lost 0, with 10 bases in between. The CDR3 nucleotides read TGTGCCAGCAGCCCCGGGACGACGAACACCGGGGAGCTGTTTTTT. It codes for CASSPGTTNTGELFF.

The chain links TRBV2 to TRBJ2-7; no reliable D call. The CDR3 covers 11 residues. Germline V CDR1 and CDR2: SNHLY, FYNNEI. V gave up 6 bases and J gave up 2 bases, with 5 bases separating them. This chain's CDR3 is CASRDPYEQYF. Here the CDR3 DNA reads TGTGCCAGCAGGGATCCCTACGAGCAGTACTTC.